One and the same sample provided the 21 T cell receptor beta chains below, sequenced in a study of T cell responses to AZD1222 COVID-19 vaccine. Profiled with immunoSEQ multiplex PCR; TCRdb holds only in-frame clones, not every one. The sample has over 30,000 clones, 88% seen once. The sample here was peripheral blood, taken 28 days after the second dose of the MenACWY control vaccine. The receptors come from an adult who received the MenACWY meningococcal vaccine as a control.

The CDR3 loop reads CASSPGQGPSYEQYF. CDR3 nucleotide sequence: TGTGCCAGCAGCCCCGGACAGGGGCCATCCTACGAGCAGTACTTC. V usage is TRBV28 and J usage is TRBJ2-7, with TRBD1 matching 9 bases. V was pared by 6 bases and J by 1 base, with 7 bases of the junction left unmatched. CDR1 is MDHEN, CDR2 SYDVKM, per germline. The CDR3 consists of 15 residues.

This chain joins TRBV5-5 and TRBJ2-1; 10 nucleotides align to TRBD1. The CDR3 length is 15 residues. Germline lookup yields CDR1 SGHKS and CDR2 YYEKEE (reference sequence). Trimming removed 5 bases from V and 3 bases from J; junction bases left unmatched: 5. As DNA, the CDR3 is TGTGCCAGCAGTTCTGGGACAGGGGTCTACAATGAGCAGTTCTTC. It yields the protein CASSSGTGVYNEQFF.

The CDR3 sequence is CASSAYLGLTGTATMNTEAFF. CDR3 bases: TGTGCCAGCAGCGCGTACTTAGGACTTACCGGGACAGCGACGATGAACACTGAAGCTTTCTTT. The chain has TRBV9 and TRBJ1-1; 7 positions match TRBD1. The CDR3 sequence is 21 residues long. V was pared by 3 bases and J by 0 bases, with 23 bases of the junction left unmatched. The germline gives CDR1 SGDLS, CDR2 YYNGEE.

This sequence joins TRBV9 and TRBJ2-1, with 8 bases matching TRBD2. The ends lost 0 bases at V and 8 bases at J; junction bases unmatched: 4. This CDR3 comprises 14 residues. The germline CDR1 and CDR2 sequences are SGDLS and YYNGEE. The CDR3 reads CASSVAWTSHEQFF. The CDR3 DNA reads as TGTGCCAGCAGCGTAGCGTGGACTAGCCATGAGCAGTTCTTC. The full variable domain, its missing parts supplied by reference TRBV9 and TRBJ2-1, is DSGVTQTPKHLITATGQRVTLRCSPRSGDLSVYWYQQSLDQGLQFLIQYYNGEERAKGNILERFSAQQFPDLHSELNLSSLELGDSALYFCASSVAWTSHEQFFGPGTRLTVL.

The chain links TRBV5-1 to TRBJ2-1, with 10 bases aligning to TRBD2. The CDR3 has 15 residues. J gave up 6 bases and V 5 bases, and 8 bases lay outside the gene matches. CDR1 is SGHRS and CDR2 is YFSETQ in the germline V gene. The CDR3 DNA reads TGCGCCAGCAGTCCTCTAGCGGGAGCTGGCAATGAGCAGTTCTTC. This translates into CASSPLAGAGNEQFF. Full variable domain (outside the CDR3, taken from reference TRBV5-1 and TRBJ2-1): KAGVTQTPRYLIKTRGQQVTLSCSPISGHRSVSWYQQTPGQGLQFLFEYFSETQRNKGNFPGRFSGRQFSNSRSEMNVSTLELGDSALYLCASSPLAGAGNEQFFGPGTRLTVL.

This clone occurred a few times. The chain has TRBV7-9 and TRBJ2-3; TRBD1 matches 9 bases. This CDR3 has 17 amino acids. Germline V gene lookup returns CDR1 SEHNR and CDR2 FQNEAQ (reference sequence). Trimming removed 2 bases from V and 1 base from J; junction bases left unmatched: 7. The DNA of the CDR3 is TGTGCCAGCAGCTTAATGGGACAGGGAGAGGGCACAGATACGCAGTATTTT. Its translation: CASSLMGQGEGTDTQYF.

V gene TRBV7-3 combines with J gene TRBJ2-1; 7 bases align to TRBD2. J lost 4 bases, V lost 5 bases, and 11 bases had no gene match. The CDR3 consists of 16 residues. Germline CDR1 and CDR2: SGHTA and FQGTGA. CDR3 sequence reads: CASSPRPAGEYNEQFF. For the CDR3, the DNA is TGTGCCAGCAGCCCCCGACCGGCGGGGGAGTACAATGAGCAGTTCTTC.

The gene calls are TRBV2 and TRBJ2-4; D is perhaps TRBD1 or TRBD2 (5 bases each). This CDR3 has 13 amino acids. V was clipped by 7 bases and J by 5 bases, with 12 bases between them. Germline V CDR1 and CDR2: SNHLY, FYNNEI. Written as DNA, the CDR3 is TGTGCCAGCACCCCCCCGGGGCAAAACATTCAGTACTTC. Residues: CASTPPGQNIQYF.

The chain couples TRBV7-9 to TRBJ1-1; 8 nucleotides line up with TRBD1. Germline V lookup: CDR1 SEHNR, CDR2 FQNEAQ (reference sequence). CDR3 size: 16 residues. The trim removed 5 bases at V and 5 bases at J, leaving 13 bases unmatched. The CDR3 reads CASSPPGTGGTTEAFF. The CDR3 nucleotides read TGTGCCAGCAGCCCACCCGGGACAGGAGGAACAACTGAAGCTTTCTTT.

The V gene is TRBV5-1, the J gene TRBJ2-2, with D possibly TRBD1 on 6 matching bases. V was pared by 5 bases and J by 2 bases, with 13 bases between. The length of the CDR3 is 15 residues. Germline V gene lookup returns CDR1 SGHRS and CDR2 YFSETQ. Written as DNA, the CDR3 is TGCGCCAGCAGGTCGGCAGGGGAAAACACCGGGGAGCTGTTTTTT. Its translation: CASRSAGENTGELFF.

The chain has TRBV28 and TRBJ1-1; 11 positions match TRBD1. Germline loops: CDR1 MDHEN, CDR2 SYDVKM. The CDR3 is 14 amino acids. V lost 6 bases and J lost 2; bases outside the gene matches: 2. CDR3 protein: CASSGQGANTEAFF. DNA for the CDR3: TGTGCCAGCAGCGGACAGGGGGCAAACACTGAAGCTTTCTTT.

This clone was observed once. V is TRBV7-2 and J is TRBJ2-7; D is ambiguous. The CDR3 totals 13 residues. V was cut by 0 bases and J by 0 bases, with 3 bases left in between. From germline, CDR1 is SGHTA and CDR2 FQGNSA. The CDR3 here is CASSLAVSYEQYF. The CDR3 coding sequence is TGTGCCAGCAGCTTAGCCGTCTCCTACGAGCAGTACTTC. Full variable domain (missing parts from reference TRBV7-2 and TRBJ2-7): GAGVSQSPSNKVTEKGKDVELRCDPISGHTALYWYRQSLGQGLEFLIYFQGNSAPDKSGLPSDRFSAERTGGSVSTLTIQRTQQEDSAVYLCASSLAVSYEQYFGPGTRLTVT.

This clone has just one count. The rearrangement uses TRBV5-4 and TRBJ1-1; 9 bases are shared with TRBD1. The CDR3 loop spans 17 amino acids. From germline, CDR1 is SGHNT and CDR2 YYREEE (reference sequence). Unmatched junction bases numbered 6, after V lost 0 bases and J lost 0 bases. The CDR3 spells CASSLGTGAIMNTEAFF. The CDR3 DNA is TGTGCCAGCAGCTTGGGGACAGGGGCGATAATGAACACTGAAGCTTTCTTT.

As regards this clone: This specimen includes other DNA sequences encoding the same CDR3. V is TRBV24-1 and J is TRBJ2-5; 8 bases align to TRBD1. The CDR3 contains 14 residues. Per germline, CDR1 KGHDR and CDR2 SFDVKD. The trim removed 5 bases at V and 4 bases at J, leaving 5 bases unmatched. The chain's CDR3 is CATSVQGALETQYF. The CDR3 nucleotides are TGTGCCACCAGTGTTCAGGGGGCATTAGAGACCCAGTACTTC.

The CDR3 loop is CASSYSTGGNQPQHF. DNA of the CDR3: TGTGCCAGCAGTTACTCTACGGGGGGGAATCAGCCCCAGCATTTT. V is TRBV6-2 or TRBV6-3 and J is TRBJ1-5; D perhaps matches TRBD1 (5 bases). Trimming took off 0 bases at V and 4 bases at J, with 10 bases between the two ends. CDR1 is MNHEY and CDR2 is SVGEGT in the germline V gene. The CDR3 spans 15 residues.

The genes are TRBV6-4 and TRBJ2-3, with D perhaps matching TRBD2 (5 bases). The CDR3 spans 15 residues. Germline V gene sequence: CDR1 MRHNA, CDR2 SNTAGT. V lost 2 bases, J lost 8 bases, and 17 bases lay in between. The CDR3 DNA reads as TGTGCCAGCAGTGACACAATAGAACTAGGAGGTACGCAGTATTTT. It encodes CASSDTIELGGTQYF.

The J gene is TRBJ2-1, the V gene TRBV10-2; a possible D gene is TRBD2 (6 bases). The V end lost 7 bases, the J end lost 1 base, and 11 bases lay between the germline ends. The CDR3 covers 14 residues. Per germline, CDR1 WSHSY and CDR2 SAAADI. Here the CDR3 DNA reads TGCGCCAGCATCAACGGGGGATCCTACAATGAGCAGTTCTTC. This encodes CASINGGSYNEQFF.

The V gene is TRBV6-5, the J gene TRBJ1-4; D not resolved. V was shortened by 11 bases and J by 8 bases, with 21 bases between the two germline ends. There are 14 residues in the CDR3. CDR1 and CDR2 (germline): MNHEY, SVGAGI. CDR3 in DNA: TGTGCCGGGCCAGCCGGGATCCTCGGGGAAAAACTGTTTTTT. Translated: CAGPAGILGEKLFF.

The chain recombines TRBV24-1 with TRBJ2-1; D gene unclear. The CDR3 has 12 amino acids. Germline V gene sequence: CDR1 KGHDR, CDR2 SFDVKD. Trimming took 3 bases from V and 9 from J, leaving 8 bases between them. The CDR3 DNA sequence: TGTGCCACCAGTGATGTGTGGAGTGAGCAGTTCTTC. It translates to CATSDVWSEQFF.

This clone was observed a single time. This chain uses TRBV5-1 with TRBJ1-2, with D tentatively TRBD1 (6 bases). Germline assignment: CDR1 SGHRS and CDR2 YFSETQ. Trimming removed 4 bases at V and 4 bases at J, with 14 bases between. The CDR3 covers 14 residues. The CDR3 DNA follows: TGCGCCAGCAGCGTTGGACAGTCCTTCTATGGCTACACCTTC. This encodes CASSVGQSFYGYTF.

V usage is TRBV28 and J usage is TRBJ2-7; D is perhaps TRBD1 or TRBD2 (6 bases each). The CDR3 contains 11 residues. V lost 10 bases to trimming and J lost 5 bases, with 12 bases between them. Germline V gene data show CDR1 as MDHEN and CDR2 as SYDVKM. DNA for the CDR3: TGTGCCACCGAGGGGGGACACGAGCAGTACTTC. It translates to CATEGGHEQYF.